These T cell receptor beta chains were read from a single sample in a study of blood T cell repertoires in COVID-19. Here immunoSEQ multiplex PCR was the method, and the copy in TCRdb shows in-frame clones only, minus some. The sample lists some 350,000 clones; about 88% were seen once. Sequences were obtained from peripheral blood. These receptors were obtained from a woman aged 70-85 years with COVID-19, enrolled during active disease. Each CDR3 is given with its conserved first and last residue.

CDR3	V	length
CASSPPQRGETQYF	TRBV27	14
CASKPGNDKNIQYF	TRBV6-5	14
CASSEGGGTGYGYTF	TRBV2	15
CASNPKQGWSGYTF	TRBV19	14
CASSEQQGFLYEKLFF	TRBV6-1	16
CASSADRVPSNQPQHF	TRBV2	16
CATSDIPRQGGNQPQHF	TRBV24-1	17
CASYMTTSPPGELFF	TRBV6-5	15
CASSQANGGNTEAFF	TRBV4-1	15
CASSLGTELLGTEAFF	TRBV27	16
CASGLTIDRGTEAFF	TRBV12-5	15
CASSLPMATNEKLFF	TRBV7-9	15
CASRRGTSYQPQHF	TRBV19	14
CAISGVYGYTF	TRBV10-3	11
CASSAGNNSPLHF	TRBV2	13
CVEGGAQPQHF	TRBV19	11
CASSPPGQGGRNQPQHF	TRBV18	17
CASSPDHSDSFAPRVPGELFF	TRBV4-2	21
CASKPRDRVQETQYF	TRBV6-5	15
CASSFRQGAPRDTQYF	TRBV11-2	16
CSASNRGPHEQYF	TRBV20-1	13
CATSDVQVSTDTQYF	TRBV24-1	15
CASSLLAPRVDPPLHF	TRBV28	16
CASSLEGGAYGYTF	TRBV7-9	14
CARRQGMDSYNEQFF	TRBV2	15
CASSLIGSSGEQYF	TRBV7-9	14
CASSFRTGGTGKGHEQYF	TRBV5-5	18
CASSLVTMSTDTQYF	TRBV5-4	15
CSAWGQGATGANVLTF	TRBV29-1	16
CASSQGPGVYQETQYF	TRBV3-1/TRBV3-2	16
CASSSWTSGDTQYF	TRBV27	14
CASSADLYTEAFF	TRBV7-8	13
CASSPREAEQYF	TRBV5-1	12
CASSFFNGYTF	TRBV28	11
CASSQKTPLGAGYTF	TRBV4-1	15
CASSLVRAIGLQGSYEQYF	TRBV11-2	19
CATSQPTGGNEQFF	TRBV24-1	14
CASSRYSIENTEAFF	TRBV2	15
CASSHQTSGGRDTQYF	TRBV4-1	16